A selection of T cell receptor beta chains follows, all from one sample in a study of CD8 T cells in Susac syndrome. TCRdb processed the immunoSEQ multiplex PCR reads anew with MiXCR; each CDR3 protein has one entry. The data contain about 430,000 distinct CDR3 sequences, roughly 85% of them seen just once; the ten biggest clones take up approximately 0.12%. The sample was CD8+ T cells from PBMCs. The receptors were gathered from a human donor with multiple sclerosis. Each CDR3 is given with its conserved first and last residue. A D gene is named only where the DNA matches it firmly. Clone sizes are given selectively: once, few, many, or a class where the clone is expanded.

j_gene: TRBJ2-5
abundance: -
d_gene: -
v_gene: TRBV7-9
CDR3aa: CASSSPGIIYQETQYF
CDR3nt: TGTGCCAGCAGCTCACCCGGGATAATCTACCAAGAGACCCAGTACTTC

j_gene: TRBJ2-3
abundance: once
d_gene: TRBD2
v_gene: TRBV7-9
CDR3aa: CASKGLAGARFITDTQYF
CDR3nt: TGTGCCAGCAAGGGACTAGCGGGAGCTCGTTTCATCACAGATACGCAGTATTTT

j_gene: TRBJ2-3
abundance: once
d_gene: -
v_gene: TRBV7-9
CDR3aa: CASSPRGLDTDTQYF
CDR3nt: TGTGCCAGCAGCCCTAGGGGGTTAGACACAGATACGCAGTATTTT

j_gene: TRBJ2-7
abundance: -
d_gene: -
v_gene: TRBV7-9
CDR3aa: CASSLDISTYEQYF
CDR3nt: TGTGCCAGCAGCTTAGACATTTCGACCTACGAGCAGTACTTC

j_gene: TRBJ2-1
abundance: once
d_gene: TRBD2
v_gene: TRBV12-3/TRBV12-4
CDR3aa: CASSFGLAGYGEQFF
CDR3nt: TGTGCCAGCAGTTTTGGGCTAGCGGGATACGGTGAGCAGTTCTTC

j_gene: TRBJ2-1
abundance: -
d_gene: TRBD2
v_gene: TRBV29-1
CDR3aa: CTLERGLAGEQFF
CDR3nt: TGCACCCTTGAAAGGGGACTAGCGGGAGAGCAGTTCTTC

j_gene: TRBJ2-3
abundance: -
d_gene: TRBD1
v_gene: TRBV27
CDR3aa: CASGTGVTDTQYF
CDR3nt: TGTGCCAGCGGGACAGGGGTAACGGATACGCAGTATTTT

j_gene: TRBJ1-5
abundance: -
d_gene: TRBD1
v_gene: TRBV5-5
CDR3aa: CASSLRTGDQPQHF
CDR3nt: TGTGCCAGCAGCCTGAGGACAGGGGATCAGCCCCAGCATTTT

j_gene: TRBJ1-1
abundance: -
d_gene: -
v_gene: TRBV7-9
CDR3aa: CASSRIFVRREAFF
CDR3nt: TGTGCCAGCAGCCGGATCTTCGTTCGAAGAGAGGCTTTCTTT

j_gene: TRBJ2-1
abundance: few
d_gene: -
v_gene: TRBV6-5
CDR3aa: CASSYGVQGYNEQFF
CDR3nt: TGTGCCAGCAGTTACGGGGTGCAGGGGTACAATGAGCAGTTCTTC

j_gene: TRBJ2-3
abundance: once
d_gene: TRBD2
v_gene: TRBV4-1
CDR3aa: CASSRVLGSGGAGDTQYF
CDR3nt: TGCGCCAGCAGCCGGGTTTTAGGTAGCGGGGGGGCTGGAGATACGCAGTATTTT

j_gene: TRBJ1-1
abundance: -
d_gene: TRBD1
v_gene: TRBV4-1
CDR3aa: CASSQTGESMTEAFF
CDR3nt: TGCGCCAGCAGCCAAACAGGGGAATCTATGACTGAAGCTTTCTTT

j_gene: TRBJ2-2
abundance: once
d_gene: -
v_gene: TRBV19
CDR3aa: CASTDSNTGELFF
CDR3nt: TGTGCCAGTACCGACAGCAACACCGGGGAGCTGTTTTTT

j_gene: TRBJ2-1
abundance: -
d_gene: -
v_gene: TRBV2
CDR3aa: CASRDQGLFLGSYNEQFF
CDR3nt: TGTGCCAGCAGGGACCAGGGTCTATTTTTAGGGTCCTACAATGAGCAGTTCTTC

j_gene: TRBJ1-3
abundance: -
d_gene: -
v_gene: TRBV11-2
CDR3aa: CASSSSDGGNTIYF
CDR3nt: TGTGCCAGCAGCTCTTCAGACGGAGGAAACACCATATATTTT

j_gene: TRBJ2-1
abundance: -
d_gene: TRBD2
v_gene: TRBV4-1
CDR3aa: CASSQVFAGEGEQFF
CDR3nt: TGCGCCAGCAGCCAAGTTTTTGCGGGAGAGGGTGAGCAGTTCTTC

j_gene: TRBJ1-1
abundance: -
d_gene: TRBD1
v_gene: TRBV10-2
CDR3aa: CASIDRGGPNTEAFF
CDR3nt: TGCGCCAGCATAGACAGGGGAGGGCCGAACACTGAAGCTTTCTTT

j_gene: TRBJ2-1
abundance: -
d_gene: -
v_gene: TRBV30
CDR3aa: CAWSVYRLRFNEQFF
CDR3nt: TGTGCCTGGAGTGTATACAGGTTGCGTTTCAATGAGCAGTTCTTC

j_gene: TRBJ1-1
abundance: few
d_gene: -
v_gene: TRBV7-2
CDR3aa: CASRQLDGYLEAFF
CDR3nt: TGTGCCAGCAGACAATTAGACGGCTACCTTGAAGCTTTCTTT

j_gene: TRBJ2-1
abundance: once
d_gene: -
v_gene: TRBV30
CDR3aa: CAWAGNNEQFF
CDR3nt: TGTGCCTGGGCAGGAAACAATGAGCAGTTCTTC

j_gene: TRBJ1-5
abundance: -
d_gene: TRBD1
v_gene: TRBV2
CDR3aa: CASSEWRQGVGQPQHF
CDR3nt: TGTGCCAGCAGTGAATGGAGACAGGGGGTGGGGCAGCCCCAGCATTTT

j_gene: TRBJ2-7
abundance: -
d_gene: TRBD2
v_gene: TRBV29-1
CDR3aa: CSVLAGPYEQYF
CDR3nt: TGCAGCGTTCTAGCGGGACCCTACGAGCAGTACTTC

j_gene: TRBJ1-2
abundance: -
d_gene: -
v_gene: TRBV29-1
CDR3aa: CSVDEGGYGYTF
CDR3nt: TGCAGCGTTGATGAAGGAGGGTATGGCTACACCTTC

j_gene: TRBJ1-4
abundance: -
d_gene: -
v_gene: TRBV7-9
CDR3aa: CASSSINFEKLFF
CDR3nt: TGTGCCAGCAGCTCCATAAATTTCGAAAAACTGTTTTTT

j_gene: TRBJ2-6
abundance: once
d_gene: -
v_gene: TRBV6-5
CDR3aa: CASSPGETGANVLTF
CDR3nt: TGTGCCAGCAGCCCCGGCGAAACAGGGGCCAACGTCCTGACTTTC

j_gene: TRBJ2-7
abundance: once
d_gene: -
v_gene: TRBV4-1
CDR3aa: CASSRVSRESSYEQYF
CDR3nt: TGCGCCAGCAGCCGCGTAAGCCGAGAGAGCTCCTACGAGCAGTACTTC

j_gene: TRBJ1-1
abundance: -
d_gene: -
v_gene: TRBV27
CDR3aa: CASSLAGNAEAFF
CDR3nt: TGTGCCAGCAGTTTAGCAGGGAACGCTGAAGCTTTCTTT

j_gene: TRBJ1-4
abundance: -
d_gene: -
v_gene: TRBV6-5
CDR3aa: CASSYSPRGNEKLFF
CDR3nt: TGTGCCAGCAGTTACTCGCCGAGGGGTAATGAAAAACTGTTTTTT

j_gene: TRBJ2-1
abundance: once
d_gene: -
v_gene: TRBV6-6
CDR3aa: CASSYSPEWQFF
CDR3nt: TGTGCCAGCAGTTACTCACCAGAATGGCAGTTCTTC

j_gene: TRBJ2-2
abundance: -
d_gene: TRBD2
v_gene: TRBV4-1
CDR3aa: CASSQGWGGTGELFF
CDR3nt: TGCGCCAGCAGCCAAGGATGGGGGGGCACCGGGGAGCTGTTTTTT

j_gene: TRBJ1-1
abundance: -
d_gene: TRBD1
v_gene: TRBV20-1
CDR3aa: CSANPVERGRITEAFF
CDR3nt: TGCAGTGCTAACCCCGTAGAAAGGGGGCGGATCACTGAAGCTTTCTTT

j_gene: TRBJ2-7
abundance: -
d_gene: TRBD1
v_gene: TRBV12-3/TRBV12-4
CDR3aa: CASSPKGQGIYEQYF
CDR3nt: TGTGCCAGCAGCCCAAAGGGACAGGGGATCTACGAGCAGTACTTC

j_gene: TRBJ2-5
abundance: -
d_gene: -
v_gene: TRBV12-3/TRBV12-4
CDR3aa: CASSDSAGETQYF
CDR3nt: TGTGCCAGCAGTGACTCGGCCGGGGAGACCCAGTACTTC

j_gene: TRBJ2-3
abundance: -
d_gene: -
v_gene: TRBV3-1
CDR3aa: CASSQRAGTQYF
CDR3nt: TGTGCCAGCAGCCAAAGGGCAGGGACGCAGTATTTT

j_gene: TRBJ2-1
abundance: once
d_gene: TRBD1
v_gene: TRBV4-1
CDR3aa: CASSHETGSGNEQFF
CDR3nt: TGCGCCAGCAGCCACGAGACAGGGTCAGGCAATGAGCAGTTCTTC

j_gene: TRBJ2-1
abundance: -
d_gene: -
v_gene: TRBV28
CDR3aa: CASSPLDRQVLYNEQFF
CDR3nt: TGTGCCAGCAGTCCCTTGGATCGACAGGTCCTCTACAATGAGCAGTTCTTC

j_gene: TRBJ1-1
abundance: -
d_gene: -
v_gene: TRBV27
CDR3aa: CASSPGEGTEAFF
CDR3nt: TGTGCCAGCAGTCCCGGTGAGGGGACTGAAGCTTTCTTT

j_gene: TRBJ1-5
abundance: -
d_gene: -
v_gene: TRBV27
CDR3aa: CASSLSGVNQPQHF
CDR3nt: TGTGCCAGCAGTTTATCAGGGGTTAATCAGCCCCAGCATTTT

j_gene: TRBJ2-2
abundance: -
d_gene: -
v_gene: TRBV28
CDR3aa: CASSLSRSTGELFF
CDR3nt: TGTGCCAGCAGTTTATCGCGGAGCACCGGGGAGCTGTTTTTT

j_gene: TRBJ2-7
abundance: -
d_gene: -
v_gene: TRBV15
CDR3aa: CATSRDVEDGVTDEQYF
CDR3nt: TGTGCCACCAGCAGAGATGTGGAGGATGGAGTTACCGACGAGCAGTACTTC

j_gene: TRBJ2-3
abundance: -
d_gene: TRBD1
v_gene: TRBV6-5
CDR3aa: CASSYTNGQGGDTQYF
CDR3nt: TGTGCCAGCAGTTACACGAATGGACAGGGGGGTGATACGCAGTATTTT

j_gene: TRBJ2-5
abundance: -
d_gene: TRBD2
v_gene: TRBV12-3/TRBV12-4
CDR3aa: CASSPPTGTSGRAYVVGETQYF
CDR3nt: TGTGCCAGCAGTCCGCCTACCGGGACTAGCGGGAGGGCCTATGTAGTTGGAGAGACCCAGTACTTC